The T cell receptor (beta chain) under discussion was sequenced for a study of blood T cell repertoires in COVID-19. Study-wide background: Samples came from the United States, Italy and Spain, spanning acute and convalescent COVID-19.

Germline loops: CDR1 MNHNY, CDR2 SVGAGI (reference sequence). This CDR3 comprises 12 residues. Trimming took off 2 bases at V and 11 bases at J, with 7 bases between the two ends. Source study methods: Reference gene primer amplification gave nucleated cell count estimates. Clones were read by immunoSEQ multiplex PCR, and TCRdb kept only the in-frame ones, dropping some. V and J calls and clone size are given by that table; D and trimming were obtained from the DNA. The sample lists fewer than 250,000 clones, 65% to 90% occurring once. The receptor was isolated from a middle-aged woman with acute COVID-19. The specimen sequenced was PBMCs or T cells enriched from blood (not recorded which). The genes are TRBV6-6 and TRBJ1-6; D not resolved. For the CDR3, the DNA is TGTGCCAGCAGTTACGGGCCTCCACCCCTCCACTTT. It translates to CASSYGPPPLHF.